These 18 T cell receptor beta chains originate from one sample sequenced in a study of blood T cell repertoires in COVID-19. TCRdb's copy holds only in-frame clones and misses some; the assay was immunoSEQ multiplex PCR. This sample has hundreds of thousands of clones, with over 75% found just once. The sequenced material came from PBMCs or T cells enriched from blood (not recorded which). The receptor set was obtained from a man aged 18 to 29 who had recovered from COVID-19.

The chain uses TRBV28 and TRBJ2-3, with 16 nucleotides matching TRBD2. This CDR3 comprises 20 residues. Germline V gene data show CDR1 as MDHEN and CDR2 as SYDVKM. V lost 3 bases to trimming and J lost 3 bases; unmatched junction nucleotides: 12. The CDR3 DNA reads as TGTGCCAGCAGTTTTCCCCCTACGGGACTAGCGGGAGGGCCTACAGATACGCAGTATTTT. Translating it yields CASSFPPTGLAGGPTDTQYF.

The V and J genes are TRBV4-3 and TRBJ1-2, with 9 bases aligning to TRBD1. Germline loops: CDR1 LGHNA, CDR2 YSLEER. The CDR3 loop spans 16 amino acids. Trimming removed 1 base from V and 4 bases from J; junction bases left unmatched: 7. The CDR3 DNA is TGCGCCAGCAGCCAAGTTACAGGGGGCGACACCTATGGCTACACCTTC. This translates into CASSQVTGGDTYGYTF.

The chain recombines TRBV21-1 with TRBJ2-7; the table's D call, TRBD2, was not checked against the DNA. TRBV21-1 corresponds to a pseudogene. The CDR3 totals 17 residues. The CDR3 protein is CASSKLASGENSYEQYF. The CDR3 coding sequence is TGTGCCAGCAGCAAACTGGCGAGCGGGGAAAACTCCTACGAGCAGTACTTC.

The chain joins TRBV4-1 to TRBJ2-5, with 7 nucleotides matching TRBD1. The CDR3 spans 17 residues. Trimming cost V 5 bases and J 4 bases; bases outside gene matches: 16. Germline V CDR1 and CDR2: MGHRA, YSYEKL. The CDR3 DNA is TGCGCCAGCAGCAATAGACAAGGTGCAGGGGGTAGAGAGACCCAGTACTTC. This gives the protein CASSNRQGAGGRETQYF.

V is TRBV2 and J is TRBJ1-1; perhaps TRBD1 as D (6 bases). Germline V gene sequence: CDR1 SNHLY, CDR2 FYNNEI. Deletions cut 3 bases from V and 1 base from J, with 9 bases between. CDR3 length equals 14 residues. For the CDR3, the DNA is TGTGCCAGCAGTGACAGGGGTGGGAACACTGAAGCTTTCTTT. Protein sequence: CASSDRGGNTEAFF.

This chain links TRBV4-1 with TRBJ2-2; TRBD1 matches at 9 bases. Germline CDR1 and CDR2: MGHRA and YSYEKL. V was clipped by 4 bases and J by 1 base; unmatched bases: 10. The CDR3 is made up of 18 amino acids. The DNA of the CDR3 is TGCGCCAGCAGCCCTTACCCCTCGGGACAGGGGAACACCGGGGAGCTGTTTTTT. It yields the protein CASSPYPSGQGNTGELFF.

Only a few counts were recorded for this clone. The V and J genes are TRBV5-6 and TRBJ1-6; TRBD1 might be the D (5 bases). The germline gives CDR1 SGHDT, CDR2 YYEEEE. Deletions cut 1 base from V and 10 bases from J, with 12 bases between. This CDR3 region has 14 residues. CDR3 sequence (DNA): TGTGCCAGCAGCTTGAGGGGCAAGGGATCACCCCTCCACTTT. This translates into CASSLRGKGSPLHF.

The CDR3 here is CASSPTSGGYEQYF. The CDR3, as DNA: TGTGCCAGCTCGCCTACTAGCGGGGGTTACGAGCAGTACTTC. The V gene is TRBV18, the J gene TRBJ2-7; 11 bases are shared with TRBD2. The CDR3 spans 14 residues. Germline CDR1 is KGHSH and CDR2 is LQKENI. Unmatched junction bases numbered 5, after V lost 6 bases and J lost 4 bases.

CDR3 region: CASSIGGTPIYGYTF. The CDR3 DNA reads TGTGCCAGTAGTATTGGGGGGACGCCTATCTATGGCTACACCTTC. The V and J genes are TRBV19 and TRBJ1-2, with D maybe TRBD1 (5 bases). The V end was cut by 3 bases, the J end by 4 bases, with 15 bases between. Looked up from germline, CDR1 is LNHDA and CDR2 is SQIVND (reference sequence). This CDR3 is built from 15 residues.

The chain has TRBV7-9 and TRBJ1-1; 7 bases are shared with TRBD1. V trimming: 5 bases; J trimming: 0 bases; junction bases outside the gene matches: 9. The CDR3 covers 16 residues. CDR1 is SEHNR, CDR2 FQNEAQ, per germline (reference sequence). The CDR3 region has the DNA TGTGCCAGCAGCCGGGGACAGACAACAATGAACACTGAAGCTTTCTTT. Protein sequence: CASSRGQTTMNTEAFF.

V and J are TRBV3-1 (or the pseudogene TRBV3-2) and TRBJ2-3; perhaps TRBD2 as D (6 bases). Germline V gene lookup returns CDR1 LGHDT and CDR2 YNNKEL (reference sequence). This CDR3 comprises 15 residues. V gave up 2 bases and J gave up 6 bases, with 15 bases separating them. The CDR3 loop reads CASSQLRGASDTQYF. The CDR3 DNA reads as TGTGCCAGCAGCCAATTGCGGGGAGCCTCGGATACGCAGTATTTT.

The chain joins TRBV11-2 to TRBJ1-3, with a tentative D call TRBD1 (6 bases). This CDR3 spans 14 amino acids. Germline lookup yields CDR1 SGHAT and CDR2 FQNNGV. Trimming removed 5 bases at V and 2 bases at J, with 10 bases between. This chain's CDR3 is CASSRNRAGNTIYF. The CDR3 bases are TGTGCCAGCAGCCGAAACAGGGCTGGAAACACCATATATTTT.

V is TRBV5-5 and J is TRBJ1-3, with unresolved D. The germline V and J ends were trimmed by 0 bases and 0 bases, with 10 bases remaining between them. The CDR3 is 16 residues long. In germline, CDR1 is SGHKS, CDR2 YYEKEE (reference sequence). The chain's CDR3 is CASSLVGTTSGNTIYF. The CDR3 region has the DNA TGTGCCAGCAGCTTGGTTGGCACTACCTCTGGAAACACCATATATTTT. Using reference TRBV5-5 and TRBJ1-3 for the parts outside the CDR3, the full variable domain is DAGVTQSPTHLIKTRGQQVTLRCSPISGHKSVSWYQQVLGQGPQFIFQYYEKEERGRGNFPDRFSARQFPNYSSELNVNALLLGDSALYLCASSLVGTTSGNTIYFGEGSWLTVV.

The chain combines TRBV28 with TRBJ1-2, with D hard to call. Looked up from germline, CDR1 is MDHEN and CDR2 is SYDVKM. This CDR3 has 16 residues. V was shortened by 0 bases and J by 0 bases, with 11 bases between the two germline ends. The CDR3 region has the DNA TGTGCCAGCAGTTTATGGATCAGAACAACTAACTATGGCTACACCTTC. Translation: CASSLWIRTTNYGYTF.

There are a few counts of this clone. This chain joins TRBV19 and TRBJ1-3, with D perhaps TRBD1 (6 bases). In germline, CDR1 is LNHDA, CDR2 SQIVND (reference sequence). The CDR3 totals 16 residues. V was clipped by 7 bases and J by 0 bases, with 16 bases between them. CDR3 amino acids: CASTVGDTRSGNTIYF. Here the CDR3 DNA reads TGTGCCAGTACCGTGGGGGACACGCGCTCTGGAAACACCATATATTTT.

This clone was detected only a few times. The chain joins TRBV15 to TRBJ2-7; the match to TRBD1 covers 7 bases. CDR3 length: 14 amino acids. With 5 bases clipped from V and 1 base from J, the junction kept 5 bases outside the gene matches. From germline, CDR1 is LNHNV and CDR2 YYDKDF (reference sequence). The CDR3 here is CATSETGQSYEQYF. The CDR3 bases are TGTGCCACCAGCGAAACGGGACAGTCCTACGAGCAGTACTTC.

The chain recombines TRBV30 with TRBJ1-5; D is ambiguous. Per germline, CDR1 GTSNPN and CDR2 SVGIG (reference sequence). The ends were cut back, 2 bases at V and 6 bases at J, with 17 bases in the middle. CDR3 length: 15 amino acids. Here the CDR3 reads CAWSSRGSGSQPQHF. DNA for the CDR3: TGTGCCTGGAGTTCCCGAGGGTCGGGGAGTCAGCCCCAGCATTTT.

The chain recombines TRBV5-4 with TRBJ1-2, with D possibly matching TRBD1 (6 bases). V was shortened by 4 bases and J by 1 base, with 17 bases between the two germline ends. Per germline, CDR1 SGHNT and CDR2 YYREEE (reference sequence). The CDR3 runs to 16 residues. The CDR3 coding sequence is TGTGCCAGCAGCGCCCCACCGGGACAAGATAACTATGGCTACACCTTC. Its translation is CASSAPPGQDNYGYTF.